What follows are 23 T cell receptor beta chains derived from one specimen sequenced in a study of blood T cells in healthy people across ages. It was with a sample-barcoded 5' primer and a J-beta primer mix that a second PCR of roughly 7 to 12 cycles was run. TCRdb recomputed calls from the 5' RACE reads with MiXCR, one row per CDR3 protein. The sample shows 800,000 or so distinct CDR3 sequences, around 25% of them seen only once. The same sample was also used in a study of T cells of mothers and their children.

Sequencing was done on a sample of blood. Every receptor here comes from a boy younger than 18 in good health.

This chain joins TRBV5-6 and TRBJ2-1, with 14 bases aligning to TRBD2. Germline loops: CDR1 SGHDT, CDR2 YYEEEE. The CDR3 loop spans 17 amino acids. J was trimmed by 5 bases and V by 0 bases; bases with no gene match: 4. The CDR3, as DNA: TGTGCCAGCAGCTTGGGGGGACTAGCGGGAGATCACAATGAGCAGTTCTTC. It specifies CASSLGGLAGDHNEQFF. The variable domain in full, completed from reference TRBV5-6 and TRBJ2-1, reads DAGVTQSPTHLIKTRGQQVTLRCSPKSGHDTVSWYQQALGQGPQFIFQYYEEEERQRGNFPDRFSGHQFPNYSSELNVNALLLGDSALYLCASSLGGLAGDHNEQFFGPGTRLTVL.

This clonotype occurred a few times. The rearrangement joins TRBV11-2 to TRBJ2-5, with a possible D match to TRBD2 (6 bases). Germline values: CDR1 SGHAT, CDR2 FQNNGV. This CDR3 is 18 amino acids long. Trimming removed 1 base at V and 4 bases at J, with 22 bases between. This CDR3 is CASSLVKLLAGRRETQYF. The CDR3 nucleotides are TGTGCCAGCAGCTTAGTTAAGTTGTTGGCAGGGAGGCGAGAGACCCAGTACTTC.

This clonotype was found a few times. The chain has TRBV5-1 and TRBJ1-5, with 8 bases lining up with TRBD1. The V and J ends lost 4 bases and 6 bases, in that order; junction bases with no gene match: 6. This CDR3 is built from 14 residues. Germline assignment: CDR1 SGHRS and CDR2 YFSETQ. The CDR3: CASSRTGTGQPQHF. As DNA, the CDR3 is TGCGCCAGCAGCCGGACAGGGACGGGTCAGCCCCAGCATTTT.

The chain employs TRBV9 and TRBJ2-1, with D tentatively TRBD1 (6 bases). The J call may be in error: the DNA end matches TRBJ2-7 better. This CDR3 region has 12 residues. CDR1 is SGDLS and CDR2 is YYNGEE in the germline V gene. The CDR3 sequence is CASSDITGSQYF. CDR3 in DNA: TGTGCCAGCAGCGATATAACAGGGTCACAGTACTTC.

The DNA for the CDR3 is TGTGCCAGCAGTTTCGGGGGTCGGGGGGCGGCAGAGACCCAGTACTTC. It codes for CASSFGGRGAAETQYF. V and J are TRBV27 and TRBJ2-5, with D possibly TRBD2 on 7 matching bases. Germline CDR1 reads MNHEY; CDR2 reads SMNVEV (reference sequence). This CDR3 region has 16 residues. Trimming took 3 bases from V and 4 from J, leaving 18 bases between them.

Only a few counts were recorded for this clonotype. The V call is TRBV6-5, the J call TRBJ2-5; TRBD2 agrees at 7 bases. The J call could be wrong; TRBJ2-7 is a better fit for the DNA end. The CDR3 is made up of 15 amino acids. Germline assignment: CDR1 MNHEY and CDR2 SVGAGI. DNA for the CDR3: TGTGCCAGCAGCACCCTAGCGGTGGCATCCTACGAGCAGTACTTC. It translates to CASSTLAVASYEQYF.

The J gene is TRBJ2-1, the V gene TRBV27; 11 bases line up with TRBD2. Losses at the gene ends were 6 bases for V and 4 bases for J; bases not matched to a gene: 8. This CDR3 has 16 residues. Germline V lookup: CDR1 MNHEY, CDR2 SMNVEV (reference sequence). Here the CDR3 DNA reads TGTGCCAGCAGGCCCATAGCGGGGGGGACGTACAATGAGCAGTTCTTC. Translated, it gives CASRPIAGGTYNEQFF.

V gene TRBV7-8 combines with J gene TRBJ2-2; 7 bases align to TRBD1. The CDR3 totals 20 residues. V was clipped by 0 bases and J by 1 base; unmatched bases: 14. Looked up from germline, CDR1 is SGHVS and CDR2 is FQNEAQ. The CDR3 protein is CASSLARFRDRGGNTGELFF. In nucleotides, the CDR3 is TGTGCCAGCAGCTTAGCGAGGTTCCGGGACAGAGGAGGGAACACCGGGGAGCTGTTTTTT. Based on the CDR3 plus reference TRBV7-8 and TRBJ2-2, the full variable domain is GAGVSQSPRYKVAKRGQDVALRCDPISGHVSLFWYQQALGQGPEFLTYFQNEAQLDKSGLPSDRFFAERPEGSVSTLKIQRTQQEDSAVYLCASSLARFRDRGGNTGELFFGEGSRLTVL.

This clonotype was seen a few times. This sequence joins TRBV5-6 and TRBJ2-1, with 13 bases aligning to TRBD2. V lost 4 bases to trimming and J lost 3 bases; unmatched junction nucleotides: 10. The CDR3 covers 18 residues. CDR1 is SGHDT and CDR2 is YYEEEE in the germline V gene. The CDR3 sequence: CASSLNWGTSGVYNEQFF. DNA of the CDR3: TGTGCCAGCAGCCTGAACTGGGGGACTAGCGGGGTCTACAATGAGCAGTTCTTC.

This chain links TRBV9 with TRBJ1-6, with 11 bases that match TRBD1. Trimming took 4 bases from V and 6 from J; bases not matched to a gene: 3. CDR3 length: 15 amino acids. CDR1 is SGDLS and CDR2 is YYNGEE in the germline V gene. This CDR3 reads CASSTGQGGNSPLHF. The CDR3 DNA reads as TGTGCCAGCAGCACGGGACAGGGGGGTAATTCACCCCTCCACTTT.

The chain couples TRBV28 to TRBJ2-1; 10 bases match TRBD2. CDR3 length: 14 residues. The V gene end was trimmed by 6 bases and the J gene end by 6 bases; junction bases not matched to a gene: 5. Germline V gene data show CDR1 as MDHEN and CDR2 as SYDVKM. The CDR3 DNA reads TGTGCCAGCAGCCCAGCGGGGGGGCTCAATGAGCAGTTCTTC. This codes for CASSPAGGLNEQFF.

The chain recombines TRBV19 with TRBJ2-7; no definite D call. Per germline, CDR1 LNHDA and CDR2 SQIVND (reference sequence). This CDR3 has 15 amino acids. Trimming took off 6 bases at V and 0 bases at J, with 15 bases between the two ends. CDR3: CASSITRQTSYEQYF. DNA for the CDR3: TGTGCCAGTAGCATAACCCGGCAGACCTCCTACGAGCAGTACTTC.

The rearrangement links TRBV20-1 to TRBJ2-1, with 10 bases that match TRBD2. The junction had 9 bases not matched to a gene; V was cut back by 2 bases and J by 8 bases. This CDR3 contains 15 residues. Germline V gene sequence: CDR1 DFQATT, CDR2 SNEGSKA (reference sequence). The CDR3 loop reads CSARSSGSLIDEQFF. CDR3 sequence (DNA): TGCAGTGCTAGATCTAGCGGGAGCCTAATTGATGAGCAGTTCTTC.

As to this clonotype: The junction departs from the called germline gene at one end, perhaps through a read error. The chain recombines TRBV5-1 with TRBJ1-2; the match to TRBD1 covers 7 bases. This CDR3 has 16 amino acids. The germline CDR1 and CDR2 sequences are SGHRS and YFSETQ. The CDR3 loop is CASSLGIRDRDYGYTF. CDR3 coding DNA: TGCGCCAGCAGCTTGGGGATTCGTGACAGGGATTATGGCTACACTTTC.

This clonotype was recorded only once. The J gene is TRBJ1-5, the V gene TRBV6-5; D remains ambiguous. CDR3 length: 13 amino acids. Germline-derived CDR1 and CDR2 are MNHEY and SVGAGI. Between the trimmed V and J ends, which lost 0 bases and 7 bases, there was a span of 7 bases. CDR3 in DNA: TGTGCCAGCAGTTACTCGGTCATCCAGCCCCAGCATTTT. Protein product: CASSYSVIQPQHF.

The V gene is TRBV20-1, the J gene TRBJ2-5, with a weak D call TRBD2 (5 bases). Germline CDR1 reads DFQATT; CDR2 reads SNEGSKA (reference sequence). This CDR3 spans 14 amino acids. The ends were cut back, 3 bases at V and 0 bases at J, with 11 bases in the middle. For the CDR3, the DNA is TGCAGTGCTAGGCAGGACTCGTACCAAGAGACCCAGTACTTC. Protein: CSARQDSYQETQYF.

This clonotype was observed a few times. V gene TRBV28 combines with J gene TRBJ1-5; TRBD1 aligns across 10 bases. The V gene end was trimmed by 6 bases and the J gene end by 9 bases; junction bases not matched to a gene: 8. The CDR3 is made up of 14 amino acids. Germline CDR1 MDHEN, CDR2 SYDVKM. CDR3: CASSPGQGGSPQHF. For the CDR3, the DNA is TGTGCCAGCAGCCCCGGACAGGGGGGTTCGCCCCAGCATTTT.

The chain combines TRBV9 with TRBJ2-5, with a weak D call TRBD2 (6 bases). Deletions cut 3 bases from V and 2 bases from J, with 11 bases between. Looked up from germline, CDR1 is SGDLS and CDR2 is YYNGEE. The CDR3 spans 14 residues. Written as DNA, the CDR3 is TGTGCCAGCAGCGGGGTTGCGGGGCAAGAGACCCAGTACTTC. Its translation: CASSGVAGQETQYF.

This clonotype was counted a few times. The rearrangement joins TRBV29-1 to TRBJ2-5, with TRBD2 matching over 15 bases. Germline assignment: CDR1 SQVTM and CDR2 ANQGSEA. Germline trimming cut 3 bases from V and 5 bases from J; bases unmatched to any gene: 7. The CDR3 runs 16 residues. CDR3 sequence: CSVEGTSGGKGETQYF. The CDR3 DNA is TGCAGCGTTGAGGGGACTAGCGGGGGGAAGGGCGAGACCCAGTACTTC.

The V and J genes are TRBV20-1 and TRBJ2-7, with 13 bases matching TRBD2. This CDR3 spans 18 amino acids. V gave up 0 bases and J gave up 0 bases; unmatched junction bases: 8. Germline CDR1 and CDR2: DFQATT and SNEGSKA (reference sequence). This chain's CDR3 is CSARDLELAGGVSYEQYF. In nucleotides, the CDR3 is TGCAGTGCTAGAGATCTGGAACTAGCGGGAGGGGTCTCCTACGAGCAGTACTTC.

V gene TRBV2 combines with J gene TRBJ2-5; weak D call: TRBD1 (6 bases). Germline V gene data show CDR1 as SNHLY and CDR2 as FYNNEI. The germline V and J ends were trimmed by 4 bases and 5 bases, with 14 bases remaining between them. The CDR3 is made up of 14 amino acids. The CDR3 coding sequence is TGTGCCAGCAGTGTACAGGGTAAAGTCGAGACCCAGTACTTC. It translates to CASSVQGKVETQYF.

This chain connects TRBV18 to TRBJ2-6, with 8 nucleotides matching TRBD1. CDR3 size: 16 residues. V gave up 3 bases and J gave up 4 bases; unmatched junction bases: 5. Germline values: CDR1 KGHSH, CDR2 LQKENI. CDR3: CASSPTTGAGANVLTF. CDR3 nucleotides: TGTGCCAGCTCACCTACGACAGGGGCCGGGGCCAACGTCCTGACTTTC. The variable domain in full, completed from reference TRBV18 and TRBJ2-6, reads NAGVMQNPRHLVRRRGQEARLRCSPMKGHSHVYWYRQLPEEGLKFMVYLQKENIIDESGMPKERFSAEFPKEGPSILRIQQVVRGDSAAYFCASSPTTGAGANVLTFGAGSRLTVL.

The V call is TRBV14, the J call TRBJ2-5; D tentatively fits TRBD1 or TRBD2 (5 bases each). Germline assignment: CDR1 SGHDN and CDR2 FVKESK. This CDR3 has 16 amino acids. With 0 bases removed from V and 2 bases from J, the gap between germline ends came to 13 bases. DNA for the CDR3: TGTGCCAGCAGCCAAGAATCGAGGGGCGTACAAGAGACCCAGTACTTC. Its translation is CASSQESRGVQETQYF.